The 8 T cell receptor beta chains listed next were all sequenced from one sample in a study of PD-1 blockade in classical Hodgkin lymphoma. Sequenced by immunoSEQ multiplex PCR; TCRdb stores in-frame clones only, minus some. This sample has about 93,000 clones, with approximately 91% found just once. Following autologous stem cell transplantation, relapse occurred in every patient, and exposure to brentuximab vedotin varied. The material sequenced was peripheral blood mononuclear cells (PBMCs), taken before the second cycle of nivolumab. The receptors derive from a human donor with classical Hodgkin lymphoma.

J is TRBJ2-1 and V is TRBV6-1; 10 nucleotides line up with TRBD1. This CDR3 comprises 16 residues. Germline V gene lookup returns CDR1 MNHNS and CDR2 SASEGT. Losses at the gene ends were 4 bases for V and 6 bases for J; bases not matched to a gene: 9. The DNA of the CDR3 is TGTGCCAGCAGTGGACTACGGGACAGGGGTATCAATGAGCAGTTCTTC. Amino acid sequence: CASSGLRDRGINEQFF.

The rearrangement joins TRBV30 to TRBJ2-7; TRBD1 matches at 7 bases. The V gene end was trimmed by 1 base and the J gene end by 1 base; junction bases not matched to a gene: 1. Per germline, CDR1 GTSNPN and CDR2 SVGIG (reference sequence). The CDR3 has 13 residues. The CDR3 protein is CAWSGQGSYEQYF. CDR3 in DNA: TGTGCCTGGAGTGGACAGGGTTCCTACGAGCAGTACTTC.

V usage is TRBV29-1 and J usage is TRBJ2-7, with 11 bases fitting TRBD1. CDR1 is SQVTM and CDR2 is ANQGSEA in the germline V gene. V lost 3 bases to trimming and J lost 5 bases; unmatched junction nucleotides: 6. The CDR3 consists of 14 residues. For the CDR3, the DNA is TGCAGCGTTGAGGACAGGGGGCTGAGCCACGAGCAGTACTTC. Translated: CSVEDRGLSHEQYF.

J is TRBJ2-7 and V is TRBV5-6; 10 nucleotides agree with TRBD2. V dropped 2 bases and J dropped 5; count of bases not matched to a gene: 10. This CDR3 has 16 residues. The germline V gene has CDR1 SGHDT and CDR2 YYEEEE. CDR3 coding DNA: TGTGCCAGCAGCTTACGGACTAGCGGAAAATCACACGAGCAGTACTTC. It specifies CASSLRTSGKSHEQYF.

This rearrangement joins TRBV21-1 to TRBJ2-1. TRBV21-1 is marked as a pseudogene. The CDR3 covers 14 residues. Here the CDR3 DNA reads TGTGCCAGCAGCACCCCAGGTATAGGGAATGAGCAGTTCTTC. This encodes CASSTPGIGNEQFF.

The V and J genes are TRBV27 and TRBJ2-7; D gene ambiguous. The CDR3 is 11 residues long. Trimming left V 5 bases short and J 0 bases short, with 2 bases between. Germline V gene data show CDR1 as MNHEY and CDR2 as SMNVEV (reference sequence). The CDR3 region is CASSLSYEQYF. The DNA for the CDR3 is TGTGCCAGCAGTCTCTCCTACGAGCAGTACTTC.

The gene calls are TRBV2 and TRBJ2-7, with D perhaps matching TRBD1 (7 bases). V was pared by 7 bases and J by 5 bases, with 21 bases between. CDR1 and CDR2 from the germline V gene are SNHLY and FYNNEI. This CDR3 has 15 residues. CDR3 sequence: CASNGGGSLTHEQYF. In nucleotides, the CDR3 is TGTGCCAGCAATGGAGGGGGCAGTTTGACCCACGAGCAGTACTTC.

This chain connects TRBV9 to TRBJ2-1, with 7 bases aligning to TRBD1. CDR1 and CDR2 from the germline V gene are SGDLS and YYNGEE. This CDR3 contains 16 residues. Trimming removed 5 bases from V and 7 bases from J; junction bases left unmatched: 15. This CDR3 is CASRATGTATGNEQFF. The CDR3 DNA follows: TGTGCCAGCAGAGCAACCGGGACAGCCACTGGGAATGAGCAGTTCTTC.